The present T cell receptor beta chain was sequenced within a study of beta chain features in type 1 diabetes. Study results and caveats: TCRB CDR3s were moderately but significantly shorter in Type 1 diabetes patients in all four CD4+ subsets. A greater similarity of naive, central memory and Treg TCRB repertoires was seen among patients than among healthy donors.

Germline CDR1 is SGHRS and CDR2 is YFSETQ. Trimming shortened V by 0 bases and J by 3 bases, and 10 bases separated the two germline ends. CDR3 length equals 14 residues. The isolated RNA, all of it, was reverse transcribed, so expressed TCRB transcripts were what got sequenced. Assay: immunoSEQ multiplex PCR; the TCRdb copy retains only in-frame clones and omits some. Of about 660,000 clones in the sample, 11% to 15% were seen once. Only a few counts were recorded for this clone. Its antigen is still unknown. The clonotype originates from a man younger than 35 with type 1 diabetes. Sequenced input: naive CD4+ T cells from blood. This chain links TRBV5-1 with TRBJ2-7; D unresolved. The CDR3 DNA sequence: TGCGCCAGCAGCTTGGAGTCCCGCATCTACGAGCAGTACTTC. This gives the protein CASSLESRIYEQYF.